The 22 T cell receptor beta chains below all came from one sample that was sequenced in a study of radiation and T cells in renal cell carcinoma. Assay: immunoSEQ multiplex PCR; the TCRdb copy retains only in-frame clones and omits some. The sample has 100,000 to 150,000 clones; roughly 80% are singletons. Time point given: baseline pretreatment blood. The treatment is: 15 Gy SBRT to primary tumor, nephrectomy 4 weeks later. The material sequenced was blood, taken from a patient whose treatment included radiotherapy and nephrectomy. These receptors all stem from a woman in her sixties or seventies with renal cell carcinoma.

The chain recombines TRBV7-9 with TRBJ2-3; 11 bases are shared with TRBD2. Germline V lookup: CDR1 SEHNR, CDR2 FQNEAQ (reference sequence). This CDR3 has 13 residues. The trim removed 5 bases at V and 11 bases at J, leaving 6 bases unmatched. Here the CDR3 reads CASSELAGVGQYF. CDR3 in DNA: TGTGCCAGCAGCGAACTAGCGGGGGTCGGGCAGTATTTT.

The chain is built from TRBV5-1 and TRBJ2-7; tentatively, D is TRBD1 (6 bases). The CDR3 extends over 18 amino acids. V lost 0 bases and J 0 bases, leaving 19 bases between the germline ends. CDR1 SGHRS and CDR2 YFSETQ come from the germline V gene. CDR3 region: CASSLEGTYDLLSYEQYF. CDR3 nucleotide sequence: TGCGCCAGCAGCTTGGAAGGGACATACGATCTCCTCTCCTACGAGCAGTACTTC.

This clone was observed once. V gene TRBV5-1 combines with J gene TRBJ1-1; the D gene is possibly TRBD1 (6 bases). Trimming pared 0 bases from V and 1 base from J, leaving 22 bases between. CDR1 is SGHRS and CDR2 is YFSETQ in the germline V gene. The CDR3 runs 19 residues. The CDR3 DNA sequence: TGCGCCAGCAGCTTGGGACGAGATGGGACAAATGGAAAGAACACTGAAGCTTTCTTT. This translates into CASSLGRDGTNGKNTEAFF.

The rearrangement links TRBV7-9 to TRBJ2-3; D uncertain. V was cut by 3 bases and J by 3 bases, with 10 bases left in between. Looked up from germline, CDR1 is SEHNR and CDR2 is FQNEAQ (reference sequence). The CDR3 has 14 residues. CDR3 DNA: TGTGCCAGCAGCTTTCAAATGGGGACAGATACGCAGTATTTT. It translates to CASSFQMGTDTQYF.

This chain joins TRBV7-9 and TRBJ1-2, with D uncertain. Looked up from germline, CDR1 is SEHNR and CDR2 is FQNEAQ (reference sequence). This CDR3 region has 13 residues. Trimming stripped 2 bases from V and 8 bases from J, with 12 bases between. CDR3 sequence: CASSLYVEGGYTF. The CDR3 nucleotides are TGTGCCAGCAGCTTATACGTGGAGGGAGGCTACACCTTC. Filled out from reference TRBV7-9 and TRBJ1-2, the complete variable domain reads DTGVSQNPRHKITKRGQNVTFRCDPISEHNRLYWYRQTLGQGPEFLTYFQNEAQLEKSRLLSDRFSAERPKGSFSTLEIQRTEQGDSAMYLCASSLYVEGGYTFGSGTRLTVV.

The chain is built from TRBV9 and TRBJ1-3; D remains unclear. V was shortened by 0 bases and J by 2 bases, with 6 bases between the two germline ends. The CDR3 is 14 residues long. Germline CDR1 reads SGDLS; CDR2 reads YYNGEE. CDR3 amino acids: CASSVGAAGNTIYF. The CDR3 DNA reads as TGTGCCAGCAGCGTAGGGGCAGCTGGAAACACCATATATTTT.

The chain is built from TRBV18 and TRBJ2-7; D might be TRBD1 or TRBD2, each matching 5 bases. CDR1 is KGHSH, CDR2 LQKENI, per germline. The CDR3 spans 14 residues. V gave up 6 bases and J gave up 4 bases, with 16 bases separating them. Here the CDR3 DNA reads TGTGCCAGCTCCGTGGGACGGAACGCTTACGAGCAGTACTTC. Translation gives CASSVGRNAYEQYF.

Here the CDR3 DNA reads TGTGCCAGGTTTTTGGAGCGGGATTTCTACAATGAGCAGTTCTTC. Translation: CARFLERDFYNEQFF. The V and J genes are TRBV5-3 and TRBJ2-1; 7 positions match TRBD2. TRBV5-3 is reported as an ORF; its role is uncertain. This CDR3 contains 15 residues. Losses at the gene ends were 8 bases for V and 3 bases for J; bases not matched to a gene: 11.

V gene TRBV7-3 combines with J gene TRBJ1-3; unclear D gene. CDR3 length equals 15 residues. Germline values: CDR1 SGHTA, CDR2 FQGTGA. Trimming left V 0 bases short and J 4 bases short, with 10 bases between. CDR3 loop: CASSLTREVGNTIYF. As DNA, the CDR3 is TGTGCCAGCAGCTTAACCCGGGAGGTCGGAAACACCATATATTTT.

The chain couples TRBV18 to TRBJ1-1; D is possibly TRBD1 (5 bases). CDR1 is KGHSH, CDR2 LQKENI, per germline. The CDR3 consists of 13 residues. V was trimmed by 3 bases and J by 5 bases, leaving 10 bases between them. The CDR3 sequence is CASSPQGGTEAFF. CDR3 bases: TGTGCCAGCTCACCTCAGGGCGGTACTGAAGCTTTCTTT.

The rearrangement uses TRBV5-1 and TRBJ1-2, with 7 bases aligning to TRBD1. Germline trimming cut 0 bases from V and 2 bases from J; bases unmatched to any gene: 4. The CDR3 totals 15 residues. Germline assignment: CDR1 SGHRS and CDR2 YFSETQ. The CDR3 loop is CASSLAARGNYGYTF. CDR3 DNA: TGCGCCAGCAGCTTGGCAGCCAGGGGGAACTATGGCTACACCTTC.

The chain uses TRBV30 and TRBJ2-5; D might be TRBD2 (6 bases). The V end was cut by 1 base, the J end by 3 bases, with 12 bases between. The CDR3 is 14 amino acids. The germline V gene has CDR1 GTSNPN and CDR2 SVGIG (reference sequence). The CDR3 protein is CAWSAGGIEETQYF. The CDR3 DNA is TGTGCCTGGAGTGCCGGGGGAATTGAAGAGACCCAGTACTTC.

The sample holds one count of this clone. The chain couples TRBV5-6 to TRBJ2-5; D gene uncertain. The ends were cut back, 0 bases at V and 3 bases at J, with 9 bases in the middle. CDR3 length: 14 residues. Germline loops: CDR1 SGHDT, CDR2 YYEEEE. CDR3 region: CASSLGDIKETQYF. The DNA of the CDR3 is TGTGCCAGCAGCTTGGGTGACATTAAAGAGACCCAGTACTTC.

The chain couples TRBV2 to TRBJ2-2, with D perhaps matching TRBD2 (6 bases). Trimming cost V 4 bases and J 4 bases, with 10 bases left between them. There are 14 residues in the CDR3. The V gene's germline CDR1 is SNHLY and CDR2 FYNNEI. CDR3 loop: CASSVFGSTGELFF. DNA of the CDR3: TGTGCCAGCAGTGTTTTCGGGAGCACCGGGGAGCTGTTTTTT.

V usage is TRBV27 and J usage is TRBJ2-7; maybe TRBD2 (5 bases). The CDR3 length is 14 residues. Germline CDR1 reads MNHEY; CDR2 reads SMNVEV (reference sequence). Deletions cut 6 bases from V and 1 base from J, with 13 bases between. Here the CDR3 DNA reads TGTGCCAGCAGGACTGTCGGAGGATCCTACGAGCAGTACTTC. The encoded protein is CASRTVGGSYEQYF.

The CDR3 loop is CASSLEGVVVYNEQFF. In DNA, the CDR3 is TGCGCCAGCAGCTTGGAGGGGGTGGTGGTCTACAATGAGCAGTTCTTC. V is TRBV5-1 and J is TRBJ2-1, with a possible D match to TRBD1 (6 bases). The CDR3 has 16 amino acids. The germline gives CDR1 SGHRS, CDR2 YFSETQ. V was pared by 0 bases and J by 3 bases, with 13 bases between.

The chain carries TRBV29-1 and TRBJ2-3; 7 bases line up with TRBD2. Looked up from germline, CDR1 is SQVTM and CDR2 is ANQGSEA. The CDR3 consists of 14 residues. The trim removed 4 bases at V and 3 bases at J, leaving 7 bases unmatched. CDR3 bases: TGCAGCGTTGTCGGCGCCGGGGGGACAGATACGCAGTATTTT. Translation gives CSVVGAGGTDTQYF.

This clone was found a few times. This chain joins TRBV18 and TRBJ1-4; possible D gene TRBD1, 5 bases. Germline V gene sequence: CDR1 KGHSH, CDR2 LQKENI. CDR3 length equals 16 residues. Between the trimmed V and J ends, which lost 2 bases and 3 bases, there was a span of 13 bases. CDR3 in DNA: TGTGCCAGCTCACCAAACACAGGAGCATCTAATGAAAAACTGTTTTTT. Translating it yields CASSPNTGASNEKLFF.

The rearrangement joins TRBV27 to TRBJ2-7; TRBD2 matches 10 bases. Germline trimming cut 1 base from V and 1 base from J; bases unmatched to any gene: 10. CDR1 is MNHEY and CDR2 is SMNVEV in the germline V gene (reference sequence). This CDR3 is 18 amino acids long. The CDR3 nucleotides read TGTGCCAGCAGTTTATTGGGGGTAGCGGGAGGTTCTTCCTACGAGCAGTACTTC. Its protein product is CASSLLGVAGGSSYEQYF.

The rearrangement uses TRBV6-5 and TRBJ2-5; D may correspond to TRBD1 or TRBD2 (5 bases each). The CDR3 is 14 residues long. The V end was cut by 0 bases, the J end by 0 bases, with 5 bases between. CDR1 MNHEY and CDR2 SVGAGI come from the germline V gene. CDR3 region: CASSYSGDQETQYF. The CDR3 DNA reads TGTGCCAGCAGTTACTCGGGGGACCAAGAGACCCAGTACTTC.

The table lists this clone with a few counts. The V call is TRBV29-1, the J call TRBJ2-7, with 7 bases lining up with TRBD1. Trimming took 6 bases from V and 3 from J; bases not matched to a gene: 5. This CDR3 region has 12 residues. Germline V CDR1 and CDR2: SQVTM, ANQGSEA. CDR3 loop: CSVLTGLYEQYF. CDR3 sequence (DNA): TGCAGCGTCTTGACAGGGCTCTACGAGCAGTACTTC.

The chain uses TRBV7-2 and TRBJ1-2, with D unclear. CDR3 length: 14 amino acids. V was cut by 6 bases and J by 4 bases, with 15 bases left in between. CDR1 and CDR2 from the germline V gene are SGHTA and FQGNSA. The CDR3 DNA reads TGTGCCAGCAGTCAAGGCCCGATATTCTATGGCTACACCTTC. This translates into CASSQGPIFYGYTF.